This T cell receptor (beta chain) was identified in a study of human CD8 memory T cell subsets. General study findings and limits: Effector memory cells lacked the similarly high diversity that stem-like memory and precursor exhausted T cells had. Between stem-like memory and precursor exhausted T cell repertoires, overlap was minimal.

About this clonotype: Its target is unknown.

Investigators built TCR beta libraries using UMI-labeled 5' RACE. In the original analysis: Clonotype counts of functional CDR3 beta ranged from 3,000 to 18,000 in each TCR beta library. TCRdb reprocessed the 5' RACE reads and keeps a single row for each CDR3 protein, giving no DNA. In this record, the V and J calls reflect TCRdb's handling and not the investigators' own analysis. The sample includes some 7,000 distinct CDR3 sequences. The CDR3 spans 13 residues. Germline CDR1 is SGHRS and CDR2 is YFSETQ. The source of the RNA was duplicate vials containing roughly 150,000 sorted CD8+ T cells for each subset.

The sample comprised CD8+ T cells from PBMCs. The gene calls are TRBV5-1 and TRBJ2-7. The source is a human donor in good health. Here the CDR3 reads CASSLGREYEQYF.